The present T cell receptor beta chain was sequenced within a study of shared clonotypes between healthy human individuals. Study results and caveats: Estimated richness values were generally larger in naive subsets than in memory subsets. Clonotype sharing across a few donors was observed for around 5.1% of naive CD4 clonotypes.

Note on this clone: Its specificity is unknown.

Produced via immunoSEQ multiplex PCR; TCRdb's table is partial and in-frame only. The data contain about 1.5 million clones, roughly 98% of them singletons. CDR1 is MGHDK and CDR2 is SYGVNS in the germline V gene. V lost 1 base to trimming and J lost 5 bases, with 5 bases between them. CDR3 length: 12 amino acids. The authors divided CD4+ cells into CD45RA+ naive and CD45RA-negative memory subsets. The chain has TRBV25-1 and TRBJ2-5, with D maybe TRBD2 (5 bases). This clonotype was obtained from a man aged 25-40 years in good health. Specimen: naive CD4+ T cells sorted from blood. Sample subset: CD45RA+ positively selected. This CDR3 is CASSESSETQYF. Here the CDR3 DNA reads TGTGCCAGCAGTGAATCTAGCGAGACCCAGTACTTC.